The rows below give T cell receptor beta chains drawn from one sample of a study of cytomegalovirus exposure and HLA in healthy donors. The repertoire was sequenced with immunoSEQ multiplex PCR; TCRdb's copy has only in-frame clones and lacks some. The sample has 75,000 to 90,000 clones, over 75% seen once; the top ten hold around an eighth. The specimen was PBMCs. Receptor source: a human donor in good health. Both conserved end residues are part of each CDR3. D genes are given only for firm matches. For some rows the clone size is stated as once, few or many, or as a class when expanded; others skip it.

d_call: -; clone_size: few; v_call: TRBV19; j_call: TRBJ1-1; cdr3_nt: TGTGCCAGTACCTACTGGTCAGGCAAGGTTGAAGCTTTCTTT; cdr3_aa: CASTYWSGKVEAFF
d_call: -; clone_size: -; v_call: TRBV6-1; j_call: TRBJ1-4; cdr3_nt: TGTGCCAGCAGTGAGAGGTTGACTAATGAAAAACTGTTTTTT; cdr3_aa: CASSERLTNEKLFF
d_call: -; clone_size: -; v_call: TRBV10-2; j_call: TRBJ2-7; cdr3_nt: TGCGCCAGCAGTGTCGCGGATATGAGTCTCGAGCAGTACTTC; cdr3_aa: CASSVADMSLEQYF
d_call: TRBD1; clone_size: -; v_call: TRBV5-1; j_call: TRBJ1-6; cdr3_nt: TGCGCCAGCAGCTGGACAGGTCCAAATTCACCCCTCCACTTT; cdr3_aa: CASSWTGPNSPLHF
d_call: -; clone_size: -; v_call: TRBV19; j_call: TRBJ1-1; cdr3_nt: TGTGCCAGTAGTATTGGTCTAGGCTGGCCCATGAACACTGAAGCTTTCTTT; cdr3_aa: CASSIGLGWPMNTEAFF
d_call: -; clone_size: -; v_call: TRBV7-9; j_call: TRBJ2-7; cdr3_nt: TGTGCCAGCAGCTCGACACCCTACGAGCAGTACTTC; cdr3_aa: CASSSTPYEQYF
d_call: -; clone_size: -; v_call: TRBV5-1; j_call: TRBJ1-4; cdr3_nt: TGCGCCAGCAGTTTCTCAGGGGCCCACAATGAAAAACTGTTTTTT; cdr3_aa: CASSFSGAHNEKLFF
d_call: TRBD2; clone_size: -; v_call: TRBV28; j_call: TRBJ2-7; cdr3_nt: TGTGCCAGTAGCGGGGGCCTAAGGGAGCAGTACTTC; cdr3_aa: CASSGGLREQYF
d_call: TRBD2; clone_size: -; v_call: TRBV7-9; j_call: TRBJ2-1; cdr3_nt: TGTGCCAGCAGTCCCCAGGGACTAGCGGGAAATGAGCAGTTCTTC; cdr3_aa: CASSPQGLAGNEQFF
d_call: -; clone_size: -; v_call: TRBV7-9; j_call: TRBJ1-4; cdr3_nt: TGTGCCAGCAGCTTAGCCCAGGGTCTAGGCGAAAAACTGTTTTTT; cdr3_aa: CASSLAQGLGEKLFF
d_call: TRBD2; clone_size: once; v_call: TRBV6-5; j_call: TRBJ2-4; cdr3_nt: TGTGCCAGCAAGGGAAGCGGGGCCCGAGGGAACATTCAGTACTTC; cdr3_aa: CASKGSGARGNIQYF
d_call: TRBD1; clone_size: -; v_call: TRBV5-6; j_call: TRBJ2-1; cdr3_nt: TGTGCCAGCAGCCTAGGGACAGGGCGAGGCTACAATGAGCAGTTCTTC; cdr3_aa: CASSLGTGRGYNEQFF
d_call: TRBD2; clone_size: -; v_call: TRBV19; j_call: TRBJ2-1; cdr3_nt: TGTGCCAGTAGTATCGGGACTAGCGGGGGGGCCGAGAACAATGAGCAGTTCTTC; cdr3_aa: CASSIGTSGGAENNEQFF
d_call: TRBD1; clone_size: -; v_call: TRBV10-3; j_call: TRBJ2-7; cdr3_nt: TGTGCCATCAGTGAGTCGCCCAGGGGGCCCTACGAGCAGTACTTC; cdr3_aa: CAISESPRGPYEQYF
d_call: -; clone_size: -; v_call: TRBV14; j_call: TRBJ2-7; cdr3_nt: TGTGCCAGCAGCCCTTACTACGAGCAGTACTTC; cdr3_aa: CASSPYYEQYF
d_call: -; clone_size: -; v_call: TRBV29-1; j_call: TRBJ2-7; cdr3_nt: TGCAGCGTTGACTACGCTACCTACGAGCAGTACTTC; cdr3_aa: CSVDYATYEQYF
d_call: TRBD1; clone_size: few; v_call: TRBV12-5; j_call: TRBJ1-1; cdr3_nt: TGTGCTAGTGGTTTCCATCCAGGGGGCAGGGGGAACACTGAAGCTTTCTTT; cdr3_aa: CASGFHPGGRGNTEAFF
d_call: -; clone_size: -; v_call: TRBV5-6; j_call: TRBJ2-7; cdr3_nt: TGTGCCAGCAGCTCTGGCCCTCTCGAGCAGTACTTC; cdr3_aa: CASSSGPLEQYF
d_call: TRBD2; clone_size: -; v_call: TRBV29-1; j_call: TRBJ2-5; cdr3_nt: TGCAGCGTAAGACTAGCGCTAGAGACCCAGTACTTC; cdr3_aa: CSVRLALETQYF
d_call: -; clone_size: -; v_call: TRBV2; j_call: TRBJ1-2; cdr3_nt: TGTGCCAGCAGCGCCCAGGGAGGGGGCTATGGCTACACCTTC; cdr3_aa: CASSAQGGGYGYTF
d_call: TRBD1; clone_size: once; v_call: TRBV18; j_call: TRBJ1-5; cdr3_nt: TGTGCCAGCTCACCACCCGGACAGGGTGGGAAGAATCAGCCCCAGCATTTT; cdr3_aa: CASSPPGQGGKNQPQHF
d_call: TRBD1; clone_size: -; v_call: TRBV19; j_call: TRBJ1-1; cdr3_nt: TGTGCCAGTAGTATCCGACAGGGGTTAGGGGACACTGAAGCTTTCTTT; cdr3_aa: CASSIRQGLGDTEAFF
d_call: -; clone_size: -; v_call: TRBV4-1; j_call: TRBJ2-1; cdr3_nt: TGCGCCAGCAGCCAAGATCTTGGCGGGGCGTCCTACAATGAGCAGTTCTTC; cdr3_aa: CASSQDLGGASYNEQFF
d_call: -; clone_size: -; v_call: TRBV4-3; j_call: TRBJ1-2; cdr3_nt: TGCGCCAGCAGCCAAGAGGCGGCAGGGAACTATGGCTACACCTTC; cdr3_aa: CASSQEAAGNYGYTF
d_call: -; clone_size: -; v_call: TRBV11-3; j_call: TRBJ2-1; cdr3_nt: TGTGCCAGCAGCCACCGGGACTCCCACAATGAGCAGTTCTTC; cdr3_aa: CASSHRDSHNEQFF
d_call: TRBD1; clone_size: -; v_call: TRBV6-5; j_call: TRBJ2-3; cdr3_nt: TGTGCCAGCAGTTACTCGGTGGGGACAGCCCCAGATACGCAGTATTTT; cdr3_aa: CASSYSVGTAPDTQYF
d_call: -; clone_size: few; v_call: TRBV6-5; j_call: TRBJ1-6; cdr3_nt: TGTGCCAGCAGTTACTCGAGCAATTCACCCCTCCACTTT; cdr3_aa: CASSYSSNSPLHF
d_call: TRBD1; clone_size: -; v_call: TRBV7-2; j_call: TRBJ1-5; cdr3_nt: TGTGCCAGCAGCAACCGGACAGGGGCCTTTCAGCCCCAGCATTTT; cdr3_aa: CASSNRTGAFQPQHF
d_call: TRBD2; clone_size: few; v_call: TRBV27; j_call: TRBJ2-1; cdr3_nt: TGTGCCAGCAGTTCCCGAGGTGGGACTAGCGGTTACAATGAGCAGTTCTTC; cdr3_aa: CASSSRGGTSGYNEQFF
d_call: -; clone_size: -; v_call: TRBV30; j_call: TRBJ1-6; cdr3_nt: TGTGCCTGGAGTGCAACGGGATGGGCACCCCTCCACTTT; cdr3_aa: CAWSATGWAPLHF
d_call: TRBD2; clone_size: few; v_call: TRBV7-9; j_call: TRBJ2-1; cdr3_nt: TGTGCCAGCAGCTTATCCCCCCTAGCGGGGGGGTACAATGAGCAGTTCTTC; cdr3_aa: CASSLSPLAGGYNEQFF
d_call: -; clone_size: -; v_call: TRBV7-2; j_call: TRBJ2-5; cdr3_nt: TGTGCCAGCAGCTTAGATTCACTTACCCAGTACTTC; cdr3_aa: CASSLDSLTQYF
d_call: -; clone_size: -; v_call: TRBV4-1; j_call: TRBJ1-6; cdr3_nt: TGCGCCAGCAGGCCGGGGGTAACCGCGGAGGGACCCCTCCACTTT; cdr3_aa: CASRPGVTAEGPLHF
d_call: -; clone_size: few; v_call: TRBV30; j_call: TRBJ1-1; cdr3_nt: TGTGCCTGGAGCTTGACAGGGAACACTGAAGCTTTCTTT; cdr3_aa: CAWSLTGNTEAFF
d_call: TRBD1; clone_size: -; v_call: TRBV9; j_call: TRBJ2-5; cdr3_nt: TGTGCCAGCAGCGTATCCCCCGGGACAGAAGAGACCCAGTACTTC; cdr3_aa: CASSVSPGTEETQYF
d_call: TRBD1; clone_size: -; v_call: TRBV6-5; j_call: TRBJ1-2; cdr3_nt: TGTGCCAGCAGCGGACAGGGGAACTATGGCTACACCTTC; cdr3_aa: CASSGQGNYGYTF
d_call: -; clone_size: -; v_call: TRBV4-3; j_call: TRBJ2-7; cdr3_nt: TGCGCCAGCAGACCTACTAGGAGGGCCCTAGGCGAGCAGTACTTC; cdr3_aa: CASRPTRRALGEQYF
d_call: TRBD1; clone_size: -; v_call: TRBV4-1; j_call: TRBJ1-2; cdr3_nt: TGCGCCAGCAGCCGACCCGGGACAGGGGAGTCGAGCGGCTACACCTTC; cdr3_aa: CASSRPGTGESSGYTF
d_call: TRBD1; clone_size: once; v_call: TRBV25-1; j_call: TRBJ1-1; cdr3_nt: TGTGCCAGCAGGTTAGGTGACAGGGGGAACACTGAAGCTTTCTTT; cdr3_aa: CASRLGDRGNTEAFF